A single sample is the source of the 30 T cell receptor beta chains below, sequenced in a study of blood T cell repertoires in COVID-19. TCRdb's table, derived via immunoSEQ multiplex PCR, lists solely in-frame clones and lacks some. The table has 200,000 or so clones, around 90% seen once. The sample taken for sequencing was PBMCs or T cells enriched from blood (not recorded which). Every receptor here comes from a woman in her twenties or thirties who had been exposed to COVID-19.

As DNA, the CDR3 is TGCGCCAGCAAGGAACAGGGGCCCGATACGCAGTATTTT. This codes for CASKEQGPDTQYF. This chain uses TRBV5-1 with TRBJ2-3, with 7 bases aligning to TRBD1. This CDR3 is 13 amino acids long. Germline values: CDR1 SGHRS, CDR2 YFSETQ. Losses at the gene ends were 6 bases for V and 6 bases for J; bases not matched to a gene: 7.

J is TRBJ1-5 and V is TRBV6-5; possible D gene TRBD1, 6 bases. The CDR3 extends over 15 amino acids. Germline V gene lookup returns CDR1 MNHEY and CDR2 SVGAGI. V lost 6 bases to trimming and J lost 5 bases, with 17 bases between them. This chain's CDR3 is CASRTGTLVDQPQHF. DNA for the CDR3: TGTGCCAGCAGGACCGGGACATTGGTCGATCAGCCCCAGCATTTT.

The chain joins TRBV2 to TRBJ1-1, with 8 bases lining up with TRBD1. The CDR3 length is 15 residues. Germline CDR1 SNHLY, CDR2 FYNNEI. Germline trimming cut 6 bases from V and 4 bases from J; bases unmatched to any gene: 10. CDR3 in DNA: TGTGCCAGCAGAGTGACAGGGGAAGGTAGCACTGAAGCTTTCTTT. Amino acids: CASRVTGEGSTEAFF.

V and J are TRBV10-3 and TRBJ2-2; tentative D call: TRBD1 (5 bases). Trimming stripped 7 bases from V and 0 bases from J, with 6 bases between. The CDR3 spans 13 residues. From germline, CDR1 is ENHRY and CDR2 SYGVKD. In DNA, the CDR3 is TGTGCCATCAAGGACACGAACACCGGGGAGCTGTTTTTT. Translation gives CAIKDTNTGELFF.

CDR3 in amino acids: CASNIGTGNSPLHF. In DNA, the CDR3 is TGTGCCAGCAACATTGGGACAGGAAATTCACCCCTCCACTTT. The V and J genes are TRBV28 and TRBJ1-6; 8 nucleotides align to TRBD1. The length of the CDR3 is 14 residues. The ends lost 7 bases at V and 7 bases at J; junction bases unmatched: 6. The V gene's germline CDR1 is MDHEN and CDR2 SYDVKM.

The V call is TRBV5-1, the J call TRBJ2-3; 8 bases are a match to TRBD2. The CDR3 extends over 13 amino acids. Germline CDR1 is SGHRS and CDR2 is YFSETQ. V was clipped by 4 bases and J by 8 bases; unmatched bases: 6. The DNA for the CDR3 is TGCGCCAGCAGCCCAGGGACTAGTGGTACGCAGTATTTT. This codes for CASSPGTSGTQYF. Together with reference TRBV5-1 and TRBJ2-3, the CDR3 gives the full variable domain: KAGVTQTPRYLIKTRGQQVTLSCSPISGHRSVSWYQQTPGQGLQFLFEYFSETQRNKGNFPGRFSGRQFSNSRSEMNVSTLELGDSALYLCASSPGTSGTQYFGPGTRLTVL.

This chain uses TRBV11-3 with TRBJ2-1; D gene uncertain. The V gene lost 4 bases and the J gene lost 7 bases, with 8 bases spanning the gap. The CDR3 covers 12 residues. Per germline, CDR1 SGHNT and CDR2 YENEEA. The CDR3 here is CASSSSGNEQFF. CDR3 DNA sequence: TGTGCCAGCAGCTCCTCGGGTAATGAGCAGTTCTTC.

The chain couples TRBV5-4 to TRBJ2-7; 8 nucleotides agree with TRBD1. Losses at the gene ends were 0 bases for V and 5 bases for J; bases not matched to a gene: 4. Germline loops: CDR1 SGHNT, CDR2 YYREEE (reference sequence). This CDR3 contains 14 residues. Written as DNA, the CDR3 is TGTGCCAGCAGCTTGGACAGGGGGTCCCACGAGCAGTACTTC. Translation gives CASSLDRGSHEQYF.

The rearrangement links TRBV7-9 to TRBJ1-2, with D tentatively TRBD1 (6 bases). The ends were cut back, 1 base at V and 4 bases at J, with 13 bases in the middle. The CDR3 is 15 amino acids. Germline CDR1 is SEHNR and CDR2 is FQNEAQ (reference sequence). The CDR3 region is CASSLDAGVAYGYTF. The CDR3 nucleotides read TGTGCCAGCAGCTTAGACGCAGGGGTGGCCTATGGCTACACCTTC.

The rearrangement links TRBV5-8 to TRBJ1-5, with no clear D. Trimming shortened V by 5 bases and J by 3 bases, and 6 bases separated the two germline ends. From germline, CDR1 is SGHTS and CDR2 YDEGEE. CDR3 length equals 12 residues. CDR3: CASSKFNQPQHF. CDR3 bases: TGTGCCAGCAGTAAATTCAATCAGCCCCAGCATTTT. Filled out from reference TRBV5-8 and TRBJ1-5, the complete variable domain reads EAGVTQSPTHLIKTRGQQATLRCSPISGHTSVYWYQQALGLGLQFLLWYDEGEERNRGNFPPRFSGRQFPNYSSELNVNALELEDSALYLCASSKFNQPQHFGDGTRLSIL.

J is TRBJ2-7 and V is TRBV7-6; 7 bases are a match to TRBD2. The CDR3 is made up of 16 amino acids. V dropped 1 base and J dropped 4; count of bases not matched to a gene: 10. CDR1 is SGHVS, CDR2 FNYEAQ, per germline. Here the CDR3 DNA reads TGTGCCAGCAGCTTAGATTTTTCGGCGGGGGTTTACGAGCAGTACTTC. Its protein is CASSLDFSAGVYEQYF.

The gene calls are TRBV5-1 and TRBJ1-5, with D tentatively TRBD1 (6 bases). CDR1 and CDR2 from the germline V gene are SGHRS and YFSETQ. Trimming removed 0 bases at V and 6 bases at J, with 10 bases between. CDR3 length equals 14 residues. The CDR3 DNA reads TGCGCCAGCAGCTTGGATGGGGGCGGTCAGCCCCAGCATTTT. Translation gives CASSLDGGGQPQHF.

DNA for the CDR3: TGTGCCAGCAGTGAACGGTTGGGACAGGGCGCCTACGAGCAGTACTTC. Translating it yields CASSERLGQGAYEQYF. V and J are TRBV2 and TRBJ2-7, with 9 bases that match TRBD1. CDR3 length: 16 residues. The V gene's germline CDR1 is SNHLY and CDR2 FYNNEI. Losses at the gene ends were 2 bases for V and 2 bases for J; bases not matched to a gene: 7.

The CDR3 here is CASSPPRGLYGYTF. The CDR3 DNA reads as TGTGCCAGCAGTCCGCCGAGGGGGCTCTATGGCTACACCTTC. J is TRBJ1-2 and V is TRBV28, with 7 positions matching TRBD1. Trimming cost V 5 bases and J 4 bases; bases outside gene matches: 7. CDR3 size: 14 residues. CDR1 and CDR2 (germline): MDHEN, SYDVKM.

The CDR3 here is CASSLSSGNEQFF. CDR3 DNA: TGTGCCAGCAGTCTTAGTAGTGGCAATGAGCAGTTCTTC. The chain is built from TRBV12-3 or TRBV12-4 and TRBJ2-1; no clear D gene. This CDR3 is built from 13 residues. Trimming pared 5 bases from V and 6 bases from J, leaving 11 bases between.

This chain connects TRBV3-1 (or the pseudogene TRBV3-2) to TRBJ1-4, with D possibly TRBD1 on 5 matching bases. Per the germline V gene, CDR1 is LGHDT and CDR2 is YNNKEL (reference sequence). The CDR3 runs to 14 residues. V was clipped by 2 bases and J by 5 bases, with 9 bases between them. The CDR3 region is CASSQRGRNEKLFF. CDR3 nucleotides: TGTGCCAGCAGCCAAAGGGGCAGAAATGAAAAACTGTTTTTT.

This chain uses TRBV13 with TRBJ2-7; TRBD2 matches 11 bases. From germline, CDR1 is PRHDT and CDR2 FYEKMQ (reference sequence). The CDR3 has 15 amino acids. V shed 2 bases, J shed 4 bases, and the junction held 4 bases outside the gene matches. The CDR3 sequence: CASSLLAGGRYEQYF. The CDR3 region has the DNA TGTGCCAGCAGCTTACTAGCGGGAGGCCGGTACGAGCAGTACTTC.

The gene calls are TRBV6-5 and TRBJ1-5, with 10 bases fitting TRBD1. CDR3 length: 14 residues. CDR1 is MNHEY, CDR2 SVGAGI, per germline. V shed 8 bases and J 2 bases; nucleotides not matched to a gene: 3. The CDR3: CASAGTGGNQPQHF. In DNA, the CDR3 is TGTGCCAGCGCCGGGACAGGGGGCAATCAGCCCCAGCATTTT.

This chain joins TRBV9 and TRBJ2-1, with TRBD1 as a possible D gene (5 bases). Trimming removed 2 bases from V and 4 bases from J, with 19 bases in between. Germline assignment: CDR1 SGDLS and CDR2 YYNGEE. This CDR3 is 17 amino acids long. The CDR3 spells CASSVQGGAHHYNEQFF. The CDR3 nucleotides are TGTGCCAGCAGCGTCCAGGGTGGGGCACACCATTACAATGAGCAGTTCTTC.

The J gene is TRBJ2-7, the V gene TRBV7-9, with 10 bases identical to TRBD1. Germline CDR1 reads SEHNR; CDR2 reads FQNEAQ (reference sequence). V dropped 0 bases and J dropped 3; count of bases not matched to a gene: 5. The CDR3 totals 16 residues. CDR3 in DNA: TGTGCCAGCAGCTTAGCCGGGACAGGGGTCTTCTACGAGCAGTACTTC. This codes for CASSLAGTGVFYEQYF.

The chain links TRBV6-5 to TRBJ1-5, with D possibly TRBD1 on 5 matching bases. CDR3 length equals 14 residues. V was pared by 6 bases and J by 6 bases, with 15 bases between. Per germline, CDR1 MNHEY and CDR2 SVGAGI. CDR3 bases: TGTGCCAGCAGGAACCTCCGGACATCTCAGCCCCAGCATTTT. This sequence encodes CASRNLRTSQPQHF.

CDR3 sequence (DNA): TGCGCCAGCAGCTTCGGGACAGACGACTACAATGAGCAGTTCTTC. Translation: CASSFGTDDYNEQFF. The rearrangement joins TRBV5-1 to TRBJ2-1, with 7 bases lining up with TRBD1. The CDR3 length is 15 residues. Germline CDR1 is SGHRS and CDR2 is YFSETQ. J gave up 3 bases and V 2 bases, and 5 bases lay outside the gene matches. Variable domain in full (rest from reference TRBV5-1 and TRBJ2-1): KAGVTQTPRYLIKTRGQQVTLSCSPISGHRSVSWYQQTPGQGLQFLFEYFSETQRNKGNFPGRFSGRQFSNSRSEMNVSTLELGDSALYLCASSFGTDDYNEQFFGPGTRLTVL.

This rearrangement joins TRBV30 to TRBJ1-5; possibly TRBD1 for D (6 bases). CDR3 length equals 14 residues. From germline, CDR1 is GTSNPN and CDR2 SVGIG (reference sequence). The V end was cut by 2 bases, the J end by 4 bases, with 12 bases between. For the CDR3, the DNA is TGTGCCTGGAGTTACAGGGTTGGGAATCAGCCCCAGCATTTT. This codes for CAWSYRVGNQPQHF.

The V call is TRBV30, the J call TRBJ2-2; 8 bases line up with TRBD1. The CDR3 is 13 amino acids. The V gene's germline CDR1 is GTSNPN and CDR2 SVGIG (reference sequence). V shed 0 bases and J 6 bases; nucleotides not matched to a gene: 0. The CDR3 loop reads CAWSVQGAGELFF. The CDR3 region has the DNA TGTGCCTGGAGTGTACAGGGGGCCGGGGAGCTGTTTTTT.

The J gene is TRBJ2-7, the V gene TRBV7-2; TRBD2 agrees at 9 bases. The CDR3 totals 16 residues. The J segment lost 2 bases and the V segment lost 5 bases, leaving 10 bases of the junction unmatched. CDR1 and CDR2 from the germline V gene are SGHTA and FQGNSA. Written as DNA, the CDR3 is TGTGCCAGCAGCCTCATCGGGACTAGCCTTGCCTACGAGCAGTACTTC. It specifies CASSLIGTSLAYEQYF.

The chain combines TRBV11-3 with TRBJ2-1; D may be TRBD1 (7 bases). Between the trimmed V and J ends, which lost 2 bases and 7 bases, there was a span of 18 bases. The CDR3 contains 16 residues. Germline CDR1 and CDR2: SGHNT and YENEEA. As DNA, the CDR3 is TGTGCCAGCAGCTTAAAGACAGGGAGGCGTGGGAATGAGCAGTTCTTC. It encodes CASSLKTGRRGNEQFF.

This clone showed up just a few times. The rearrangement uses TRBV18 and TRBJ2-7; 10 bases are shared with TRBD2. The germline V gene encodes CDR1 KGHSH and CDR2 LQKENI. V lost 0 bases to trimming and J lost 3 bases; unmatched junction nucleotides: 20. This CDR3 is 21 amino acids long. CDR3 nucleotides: TGTGCCAGCTCACCACCGTCTATTCAGGCTAGCGGGAGAGGGTTCCTCTACGAGCAGTACTTC. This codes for CASSPPSIQASGRGFLYEQYF.

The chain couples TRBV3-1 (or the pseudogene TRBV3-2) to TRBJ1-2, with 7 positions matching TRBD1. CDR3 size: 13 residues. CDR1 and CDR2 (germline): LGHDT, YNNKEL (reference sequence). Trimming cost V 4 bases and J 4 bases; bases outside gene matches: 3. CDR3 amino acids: CASSPDRSYGYTF. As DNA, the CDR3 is TGTGCCAGCAGCCCGGACAGGTCCTATGGCTACACCTTC.

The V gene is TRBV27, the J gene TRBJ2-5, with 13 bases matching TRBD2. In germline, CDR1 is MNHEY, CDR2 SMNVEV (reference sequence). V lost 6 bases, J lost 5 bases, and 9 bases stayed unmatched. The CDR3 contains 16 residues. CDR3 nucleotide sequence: TGTGCCAGCAGGAGGGGACTAGCGGGAAGAGGGGAGACCCAGTACTTC. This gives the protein CASRRGLAGRGETQYF.

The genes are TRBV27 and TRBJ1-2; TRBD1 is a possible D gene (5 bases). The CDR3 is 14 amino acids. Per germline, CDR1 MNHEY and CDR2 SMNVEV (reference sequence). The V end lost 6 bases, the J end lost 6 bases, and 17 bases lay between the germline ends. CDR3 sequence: CASRGGAYWDGYTF. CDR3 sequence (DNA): TGTGCCAGCAGAGGAGGGGCGTATTGGGATGGCTACACCTTC.